The 12 T cell receptor beta chains reported below all come from one sample, sequenced in a study of blood T cell repertoires in COVID-19. Sequenced by immunoSEQ multiplex PCR; TCRdb stores in-frame clones only, minus some. This table has a few hundred thousand clones, about 88% appearing once. The sequencing input was peripheral blood. The receptors originated from a woman in her forties who had recovered from COVID-19.

V and J are TRBV11-2 and TRBJ2-5; 7 positions agree with TRBD1. The CDR3 consists of 16 residues. Germline V gene sequence: CDR1 SGHAT, CDR2 FQNNGV. The junction had 6 bases not matched to a gene; V was cut back by 2 bases and J by 0 bases. CDR3 protein: CASSLRDSLYQETQYF. CDR3 DNA: TGTGCCAGCAGCTTAAGGGACAGTTTGTACCAAGAGACCCAGTACTTC. The complete variable domain, with remaining parts taken from reference TRBV11-2 and TRBJ2-5, reads EAGVAQSPRYKIIEKRQSVAFWCNPISGHATLYWYQQILGQGPKLLIQFQNNGVVDDSQLPKDRFSAERLKGVDSTLKIQPAKLEDSAVYLCASSLRDSLYQETQYFGPGTRLLVL.

Comments on this clone: The same CDR3 also results from other DNA sequences found in this sample. The J gene is TRBJ2-1, the V gene TRBV12-5; no clear D gene. Germline V gives CDR1 LGHNT, CDR2 FRNRAP. This CDR3 is built from 11 residues. With 2 bases removed from V and 8 bases from J, the gap between germline ends came to 4 bases. The CDR3 sequence is CASGLRDEQFF. The CDR3, as DNA: TGTGCTAGTGGTTTGCGGGATGAGCAGTTCTTC.

CDR3 amino acids: CATSDSTGGYQPQHF. The DNA for the CDR3 is TGTGCCACCAGTGATTCGACAGGGGGCTATCAGCCCCAGCATTTT. The chain uses TRBV24-1 and TRBJ1-5; 10 bases line up with TRBD1. Germline lookup yields CDR1 KGHDR and CDR2 SFDVKD. Trimming at V came to 2 bases and at J to 5 bases, leaving 2 bases not matched to a gene. CDR3 length equals 15 residues.

The gene calls are TRBV9 and TRBJ2-2; a possible D gene is TRBD1 (6 bases). The length of the CDR3 is 14 residues. Germline V gene lookup returns CDR1 SGDLS and CDR2 YYNGEE. V lost 7 bases and J 7 bases, leaving 17 bases between the germline ends. The CDR3 coding sequence is TGTGCCAGCGGGACCACTACAGGGTACGGGGAGCTGTTTTTT. It is translated as CASGTTTGYGELFF.

This chain connects TRBV5-1 to TRBJ1-2; 7 bases fit TRBD1. CDR1 and CDR2 (germline): SGHRS, YFSETQ. V was pared by 4 bases and J by 1 base, with 7 bases of the junction left unmatched. This CDR3 has 15 amino acids. CDR3 protein: CASSNGQAGNYGYTF. Written as DNA, the CDR3 is TGCGCCAGCAGCAACGGACAGGCCGGTAACTATGGCTACACCTTC.

The chain links TRBV6-2 or TRBV6-3 to TRBJ2-7; D is unclear. The CDR3 consists of 15 residues. With 4 bases removed from V and 3 bases from J, the gap between germline ends came to 16 bases. Germline lookup yields CDR1 MNHEY and CDR2 SVGEGT. CDR3 nucleotide sequence: TGTGCCAGCAGTTCCGGTCCCCTGAGGTTCTACGAGCAGTACGTC. This encodes CASSSGPLRFYEQYV.

This chain joins TRBV11-3 and TRBJ2-5; D remains unclear. Germline V CDR1 and CDR2: SGHNT, YENEEA. The CDR3 covers 14 residues. Trimming took off 1 base at V and 5 bases at J, with 11 bases between the two ends. This CDR3 is CASSLVIERETQYF. The DNA for the CDR3 is TGTGCCAGCAGCTTAGTTATTGAGAGGGAGACCCAGTACTTC.

The V and J genes are TRBV2 and TRBJ2-7; D not certain. Trimming pared 1 base from V and 2 bases from J, leaving 6 bases between. Germline values: CDR1 SNHLY, CDR2 FYNNEI. This CDR3 is 13 amino acids long. The CDR3 bases are TGTGCCAGCAGTGAAGGTTCCACCTACGAGCAGTACTTC. This codes for CASSEGSTYEQYF.

V and J are TRBV6-5 and TRBJ2-3, with a tentative D call TRBD1 (6 bases). The germline CDR1 and CDR2 sequences are MNHEY and SVGAGI. The CDR3 is made up of 16 amino acids. V lost 1 base and J 6 bases, leaving 17 bases between the germline ends. This chain's CDR3 is CASSYFLQGVGDTQYF. The CDR3 bases are TGTGCCAGCAGTTACTTTTTACAGGGTGTTGGGGATACGCAGTATTTT.

The CDR3 DNA reads as TGTGCCAGCTCTTTCGACAGGGGGACCTATGGCTACACCTTC. As protein: CASSFDRGTYGYTF. The chain employs TRBV6-5 and TRBJ1-2; TRBD1 aligns across 9 bases. The CDR3 runs to 14 residues. V dropped 8 bases and J dropped 4; count of bases not matched to a gene: 8. In germline, CDR1 is MNHEY, CDR2 SVGAGI.

This clone was picked up one time. The V gene is TRBV7-9, the J gene TRBJ2-2; 7 bases align to TRBD1. Germline V CDR1 and CDR2: SEHNR, FQNEAQ (reference sequence). The V and J ends lost 6 bases and 0 bases, in that order; junction bases with no gene match: 13. The CDR3 is 18 amino acids. The CDR3 DNA follows: TGTGCCAGCAGACCGACAGGGTCTCAACTCGCGAACACCGGGGAGCTGTTTTTT. It translates to CASRPTGSQLANTGELFF.

This clone has just one count. The chain has TRBV10-3 and TRBJ1-1; D gene ambiguous. The germline CDR1 and CDR2 sequences are ENHRY and SYGVKD. This CDR3 is built from 14 residues. Trimming left V 4 bases short and J 0 bases short, with 9 bases between. CDR3 DNA sequence: TGTGCCATCAGTGTTAGTACCATGAACACTGAAGCTTTCTTT. It is translated as CAISVSTMNTEAFF.